The present T cell receptor beta chain was sequenced within a study of ipilimumab plus nivolumab after autologous stem cell transplantation (dated by TCRdb to the early 2020s). Concerning the study at large: A median of roughly five ipilimumab doses and about 8 nivolumab doses was received by trial patients. The DLBCL cohort included primary refractory and relapsed disease, with 18-month progression-free survival of about 86% and 29% respectively. Patients in the trial were undergoing autologous transplant and had high-risk diffuse large B cell lymphoma, mature T cell lymphoma, or multiple myeloma. Thirty-five patients made up the trial's intent-to-treat population. Overall study outcomes, separate from this receptor: The authors concluded that, as post-transplant consolidation, combined checkpoint inhibition appeared tolerable. The authors stated that profiles of the T cell receptor repertoire, regulatory T cell phenotype and gut microbiota provided a biologic rationale for studying this approach further.

The method behind the library was the immunoSEQ multiplex PCR assay. Sourced from immuneACCESS, this table was stored by TCRdb with only in-frame sequences that have V and J called. A share of the clones is absent; for the studies checked, an unresolved V gene accounts for under half, and the remainder has no known explanation. This sample gives tens of thousands of clones in total; 75% to 85% of them show up just once. The top ten hold approximately 2.2% of the sample. Ipilimumab was given at 1 mg/kg intravenously on day 1 of selected weeks, and checkpoint therapy started 14 to 28 days after autologous transplant. The nivolumab dose was 3 mg/kg intravenously, delivered on day 1 of weeks 1, 4, 7, 10, and every two weeks through week 26. The study was a Phase Ib clinical trial testing combined checkpoint inhibition with ipilimumab and nivolumab as consolidation after autologous stem cell transplantation.

V loses 10 bases of germline sequence and J loses 0 bases, and the interval between the two ends is 16 bases. The germline V gene yields ENHRY for CDR1 and SYGVKD for CDR2. The CDR3 numbers 14 residues from cysteine through phenylalanine. This entry keeps only the CDR3 DNA: 42 bases, framed from base 1. With respect to this clone: There is no known antigen for this receptor. The sample holds no much larger clone one base away, and base qualities are not on file.

The sequenced sample was PBMCs, obtained in a trial of ipilimumab plus nivolumab as post-transplant consolidation. The rearranged segments are TRBV10-3 and TRBJ2-7; the D gene is perhaps TRBD2, from 6 matching bases. The receptor's source is a male donor with diffuse large B-cell lymphoma. CDR3 sequence: CASRDSESSYEQYF. The nucleotide sequence is given as TGTGCCAGCCGGGACTCAGAAAGCTCCTACGAGCAGTACTTC.